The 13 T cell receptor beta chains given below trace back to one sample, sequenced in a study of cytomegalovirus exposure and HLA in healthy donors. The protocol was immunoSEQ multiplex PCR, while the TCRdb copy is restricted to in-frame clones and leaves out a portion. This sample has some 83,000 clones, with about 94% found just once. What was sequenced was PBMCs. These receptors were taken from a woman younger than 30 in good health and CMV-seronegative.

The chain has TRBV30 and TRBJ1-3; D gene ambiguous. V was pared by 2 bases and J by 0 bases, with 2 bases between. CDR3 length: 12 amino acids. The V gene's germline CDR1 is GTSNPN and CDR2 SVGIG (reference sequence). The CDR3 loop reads CAWSHSGNTIYF. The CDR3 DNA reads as TGTGCCTGGAGTCACTCTGGAAACACCATATATTTT.

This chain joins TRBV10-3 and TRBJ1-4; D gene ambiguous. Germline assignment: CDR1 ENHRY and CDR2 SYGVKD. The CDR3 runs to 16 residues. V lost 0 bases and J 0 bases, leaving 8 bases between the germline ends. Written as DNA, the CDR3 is TGTGCCATCAGTGAGTCGTGGACTGCAACTAATGAAAAACTGTTTTTT. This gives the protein CAISESWTATNEKLFF.

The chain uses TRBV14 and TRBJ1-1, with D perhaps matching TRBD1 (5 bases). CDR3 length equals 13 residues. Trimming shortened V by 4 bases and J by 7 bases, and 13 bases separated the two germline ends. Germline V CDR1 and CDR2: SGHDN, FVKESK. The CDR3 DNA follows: TGTGCCAGCAGCCCCCTTGGACATCGTGAAGCTTTCTTT. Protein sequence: CASSPLGHREAFF.

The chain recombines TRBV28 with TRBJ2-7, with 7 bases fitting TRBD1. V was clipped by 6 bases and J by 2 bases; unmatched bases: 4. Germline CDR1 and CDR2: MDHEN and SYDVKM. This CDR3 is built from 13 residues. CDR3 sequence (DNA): TGTGCCAGCAGAGGGGACAGAACCTACGAGCAGTACTTC. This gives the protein CASRGDRTYEQYF. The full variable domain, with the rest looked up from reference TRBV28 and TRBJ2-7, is DVKVTQSSRYLVKRTGEKVFLECVQDMDHENMFWYRQDPGLGLRLIYFSYDVKMKEKGDIPEGYSVSREKKERFSLILESASTNQTSMYLCASRGDRTYEQYFGPGTRLTVT.

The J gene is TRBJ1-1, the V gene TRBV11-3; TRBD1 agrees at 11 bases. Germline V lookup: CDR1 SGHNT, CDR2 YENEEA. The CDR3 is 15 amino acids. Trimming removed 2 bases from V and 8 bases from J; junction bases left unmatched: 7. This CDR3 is CASSLPGQGAPEAFF. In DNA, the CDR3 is TGTGCCAGCAGCTTACCCGGACAGGGGGCCCCCGAAGCTTTCTTT. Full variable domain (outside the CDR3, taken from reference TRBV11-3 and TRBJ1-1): EAGVVQSPRYKIIEKKQPVAFWCNPISGHNTLYWYLQNLGQGPELLIRYENEEAVDDSQLPKDRFSAERLKGVDSTLKIQPAELGDSAVYLCASSLPGQGAPEAFFGQGTRLTVV.

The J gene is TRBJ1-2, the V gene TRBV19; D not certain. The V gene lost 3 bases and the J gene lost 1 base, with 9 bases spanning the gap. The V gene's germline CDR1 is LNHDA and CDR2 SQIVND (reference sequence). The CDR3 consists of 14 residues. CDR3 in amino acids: CASSMVGLNYGYTF. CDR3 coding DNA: TGTGCCAGTAGTATGGTTGGACTTAACTATGGCTACACCTTC.

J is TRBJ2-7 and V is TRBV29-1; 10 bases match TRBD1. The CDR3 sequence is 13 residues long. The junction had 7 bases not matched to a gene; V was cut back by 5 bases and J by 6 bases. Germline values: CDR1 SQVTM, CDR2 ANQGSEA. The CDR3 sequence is CSVLRQGAGEQYF. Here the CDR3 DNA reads TGCAGCGTTCTCAGACAGGGGGCGGGCGAGCAGTACTTC.

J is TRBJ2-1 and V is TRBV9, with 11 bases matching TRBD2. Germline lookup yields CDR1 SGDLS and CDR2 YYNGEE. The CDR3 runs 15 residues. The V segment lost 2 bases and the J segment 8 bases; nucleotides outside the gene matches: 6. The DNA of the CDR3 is TGTGCCAGCAGCGTCCAACTAGCGGGAGTTCATGAGCAGTTCTTC. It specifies CASSVQLAGVHEQFF.

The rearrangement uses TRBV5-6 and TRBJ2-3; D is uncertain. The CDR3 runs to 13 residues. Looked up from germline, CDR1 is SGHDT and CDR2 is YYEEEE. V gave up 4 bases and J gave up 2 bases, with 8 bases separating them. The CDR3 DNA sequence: TGTGCCAGCAGCCACCAGAACACAGATACGCAGTATTTT. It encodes CASSHQNTDTQYF.

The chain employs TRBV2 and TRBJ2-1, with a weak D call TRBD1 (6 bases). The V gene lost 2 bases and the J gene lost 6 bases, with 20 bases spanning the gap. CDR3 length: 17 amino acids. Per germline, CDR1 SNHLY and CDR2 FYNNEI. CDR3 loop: CASSETRLPVRGNEQFF. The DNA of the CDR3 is TGTGCCAGCAGTGAAACCCGGTTGCCTGTCAGGGGCAATGAGCAGTTCTTC. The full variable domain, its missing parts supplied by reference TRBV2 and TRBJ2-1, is EPEVTQTPSHQVTQMGQEVILRCVPISNHLYFYWYRQILGQKVEFLVSFYNNEISEKSEIFDDQFSVERPDGSNFTLKIRSTKLEDSAMYFCASSETRLPVRGNEQFFGPGTRLTVL.

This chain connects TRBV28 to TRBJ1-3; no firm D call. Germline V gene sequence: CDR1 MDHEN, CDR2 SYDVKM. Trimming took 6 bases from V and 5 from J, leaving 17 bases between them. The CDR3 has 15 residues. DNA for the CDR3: TGTGCCAGCAGCTCGACCGGACTTATTCGAAACACCATATATTTT. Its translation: CASSSTGLIRNTIYF.

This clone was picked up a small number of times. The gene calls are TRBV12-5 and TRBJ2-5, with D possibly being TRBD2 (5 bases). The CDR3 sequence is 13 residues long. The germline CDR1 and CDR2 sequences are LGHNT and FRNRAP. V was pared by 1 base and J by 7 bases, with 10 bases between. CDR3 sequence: CASGLERRGTQYF. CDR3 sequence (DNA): TGTGCTAGTGGTTTGGAGCGCCGGGGGACCCAGTACTTC.

The CDR3 is CAIRGETPGYEQYF. As DNA, the CDR3 is TGTGCCATCAGAGGTGAGACGCCAGGGTACGAGCAGTACTTC. The chain has TRBV10-3 and TRBJ2-7, with TRBD1 as a possible D gene (5 bases). There are 14 residues in the CDR3. CDR1 is ENHRY, CDR2 SYGVKD, per germline. Trimming removed 6 bases from V and 4 bases from J, with 16 bases in between.